The source of this TCR beta chain is a study of beta chain features in type 1 diabetes (dated by TCRdb to the late 2010s). With regard to the full study: Patients and healthy donors did not differ in mean age, gender distribution, total cell number or subset yield. A total of roughly 100 million sorted cells were examined across all samples, and the number of cells per subset was strongly correlated with RNA yield. The study compared the TCRB repertoires of sorted circulating CD4+ T cell subsets in recently diagnosed type 1 diabetes patients with those in matched healthy donors. Regulatory and stem cell-like memory subsets were isolated from only 8 patients and about 8 healthy donors, whereas naive and central memory subsets came from all 28 donors. Beyond this particular receptor, the publication reports: PCR may preferentially amplify shorter templates, but because patient and control samples were amplified and corrected together, any resulting skew would affect both groups equally. A moderate but significant shortening of TCRB CDR3 length was observed in type 1 diabetes patients in all four CD4+ subsets. Naive, central memory and regulatory TCRB repertoires appeared more similar among patients than among healthy donors. Because cDNA was sequenced instead of genomic DNA, highly expressing activated cells could be over-represented, though the groups showed no difference in activation or CD3 levels. Because the HLA sub-analyses included only small numbers of individuals, any influence of HLA type on TCRB rearrangement was left unresolved. At VDJ recombination sites, patients with type 1 diabetes made fewer insertions and deleted more nucleotides, a pattern implying thymic rearrangement abnormalities.

This clone was seen a few times. There is no known antigen for this receptor. No much larger clonotype is one base removed from it; base qualities were not supplied. The entire amount of isolated RNA was reverse transcribed using the High Capacity cDNA Reverse Transcription Kit, so the sequenced TCRB transcripts were expressed ones. Deep immunoSEQ sequencing was applied to naive, central memory and regulatory T cell samples, giving an average of approximately 3.8 million total reads per sample. Sorted cells were lysed in RLT buffer, and RNA was extracted using DNase-treated RNeasy Micro or Mini kits according to cell number. Each cell subset was processed on its own to prevent cross-contamination, while patient and healthy donor samples were processed together. Using the immunoSEQ multiplex PCR, TCRB sequences were amplified from cDNA into 87-bp fragments spanning the CDR3 region. Sequencing of the amplicons was done on the Illumina HiSeq platform. The paper's data handling went like this. PCR bias was computationally corrected using synthetic template baselines, reads within Hamming distance 2 were collapsed, and singletons that could not be merged were discarded. Reads were aligned against IMGT to assign V, D and J genes, CDR3 length and insertions or deletions at six rearrangement sites. Clonotype counts were normalized to sorted cell number within each subset before computing true diversity and Gini coefficients with the tcR R package. The overlap coefficient, calculated on TCRB nucleotide sequences, was used to measure repertoire sharing. In TCRdb, the immuneACCESS table is reduced to in-frame sequences with V and J assigned. These tables do not hold every clone; where another copy was compared, an unresolved V gene accounts for under half, and the others remain unexplained. V and J calls and clone size are copied from that table; D and trimming were computed from the DNA. Within this sample are around 290,000 clones, with about 8.5% of them counted one time only. Roughly 1% of the sample lies in the top ten.

From the germline V gene, CDR1 is LGHNA and CDR2 is YSLEER. The CDR3 goes from the cysteine to the phenylalanine over 14 residues. Only CDR3 DNA remains: 42 bases, in frame from the first base. From V the trimming removes 4 bases and from J it removes 0 bases, while the gene matches leave 3 bases of the junction unaccounted for. Each donor gave one peripheral blood draw, around 100 mL on average, collected into heparinised tubes. Using a panel that included CD45RO, CCR7, CD25, CD127, CD95 and CD27, naive, central memory, regulatory and stem cell-like memory CD4+ T cells were sorted on a BD FACSAria II. All sorted populations exceeded 95% purity. PBMCs were isolated immediately by Lymphoprep density gradient centrifugation and stained directly without culture. To minimize batch effects, samples were stained and sorted in pairs, one healthy donor with one patient per experiment.

The rearranged chain carries TRBV4-3 and TRBJ2-7; 7 bases in the junction line up with TRBD2. The sequencing input was central memory CD4+ T cells from blood. This clonotype was obtained from a woman younger than 35 in good health. In nucleotide form, the sequence is TGCGCCAGCAGCCGGGGACTATCCTCCTACGAGCAGTACTTC. It codes for CASSRGLSSYEQYF.